This T cell receptor beta chain originates from a study of blood T cells in healthy people across ages. Comments on this clonotype: Its specificity is unknown.

Trimming left V 4 bases short and J 0 bases short, with 7 bases between. Germline V gene sequence: CDR1 SGHVS, CDR2 FNYEAQ. The CDR3 consists of 14 residues. Study-wide results and caveats: Naive T cell percentage strongly correlated with TCR beta diversity.

The second PCR ran roughly 7 to 12 cycles with a sample-barcoded 5' primer and J-beta primers. TCRdb fed the 5' RACE reads into MiXCR, producing one record per CDR3 protein. The sample contains some 1.5 million distinct CDR3 sequences, under 30% of which appear only once. Caucasian, healthy and from Russia, the donors were aged between about 6 and 90. The sequence derives from a woman aged 25 to 39 in good health. The sequenced material came from blood. The chain has TRBV7-6 and TRBJ1-5; no definite D call. The CDR3 nucleotides are TGTGCCAGCAGCTCCTACAATAGCAATCAGCCCCAGCATTTT. Protein: CASSSYNSNQPQHF.